The 4 T cell receptor beta chains below all came from one sample that was sequenced in a study of shared clonotypes between healthy human individuals. Clones were sequenced by immunoSEQ multiplex PCR, and TCRdb holds only the in-frame ones, with some missing. The sample lists about 2.3 million clones, over 90% occurring once. The specimen was naive CD4+ T cells from PBMCs. As to subset: CD45RA+ positively selected. Receptor source: a man aged 18 to 30 in good health. Some clones in this sample may be carry-over from other donors' samples.

The chain is built from TRBV7-2 and TRBJ1-5, with 8 bases identical to TRBD1. The CDR3 spans 14 residues. With V trimmed by 4 bases and J by 7 bases, 6 bases remained unmatched. CDR1 SGHTA and CDR2 FQGNSA come from the germline V gene. The chain's CDR3 is CASSYGTGGQPQHF. The CDR3, as DNA: TGTGCCAGCAGCTACGGGACAGGCGGCCAGCCCCAGCATTTT.

The chain links TRBV7-9 to TRBJ1-1; D call uncertain. The CDR3 loop spans 14 amino acids. Deletions cut 2 bases from V and 5 bases from J, with 12 bases between. Germline loops: CDR1 SEHNR, CDR2 FQNEAQ (reference sequence). The CDR3 DNA reads as TGTGCCAGCAGCTTATTGGGCTCGCGGACTGAAGCTTTCTTT. It translates to CASSLLGSRTEAFF.

This clone was observed a single time. The V call is TRBV15, the J call TRBJ2-7, with 14 bases matching TRBD2. From germline, CDR1 is LNHNV and CDR2 YYDKDF (reference sequence). The CDR3 length is 17 residues. V lost 1 base and J lost 3; bases outside the gene matches: 5. The CDR3 region has the DNA TGTGCCACCAGCAGAGGGGGACTAGCGGGGGCAAACTACGAGCAGTACTTC. Translation gives CATSRGGLAGANYEQYF.

This clone occurred once. The chain has TRBV28 and TRBJ2-1; 12 nucleotides line up with TRBD2. Germline V gene data show CDR1 as MDHEN and CDR2 as SYDVKM. V was clipped by 4 bases and J by 9 bases; unmatched bases: 7. The CDR3 has 15 residues. The CDR3 DNA reads as TGTGCCAGCAGTTCTACTAGCGGGGGGAGGGGTGAGCAGTTCTTC. This sequence encodes CASSSTSGGRGEQFF.